This T cell receptor beta chain derives from a study of response to subunit inactivated influenza vaccine. The study's findings and limits: Authors proposed each seasonal influenza vaccination draws in few new T cells.

TCRdb reanalysed the RT-PCR reads using MiXCR and keeps one entry per CDR3 protein. The data show 550,000 to 800,000 distinct CDR3 sequences, around 14% seen once. Germline V lookup: CDR1 SGHTA, CDR2 FQGNSA. The V and J ends lost 1 base and 4 bases, in that order; junction bases with no gene match: 5. The CDR3 runs 15 residues. This clonotype was detected many times. No antigen is known for it. The chain uses TRBV7-2 and TRBJ1-2; 8 bases match TRBD1. The sequences come from PBMCs from blood, collected less than 15 days before vaccination. The receptor was derived from a man aged 50-60 years who received an inactivated influenza vaccine. The CDR3 sequence: CASSLDGTGLYGYTF. CDR3 bases: TGTGCCAGCAGCTTAGACGGGACAGGTCTCTATGGCTACACCTTC.